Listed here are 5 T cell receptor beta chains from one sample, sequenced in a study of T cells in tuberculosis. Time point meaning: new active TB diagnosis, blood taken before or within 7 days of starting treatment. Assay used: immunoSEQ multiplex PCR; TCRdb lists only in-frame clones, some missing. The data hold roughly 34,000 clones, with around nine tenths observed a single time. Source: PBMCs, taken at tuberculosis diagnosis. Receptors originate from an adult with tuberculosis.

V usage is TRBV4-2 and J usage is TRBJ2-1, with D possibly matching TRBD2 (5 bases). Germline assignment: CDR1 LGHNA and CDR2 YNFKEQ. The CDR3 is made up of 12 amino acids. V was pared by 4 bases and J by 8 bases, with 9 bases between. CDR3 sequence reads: CASSRTFDEQFF. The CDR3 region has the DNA TGTGCCAGCAGCCGGACTTTCGATGAGCAGTTCTTC.

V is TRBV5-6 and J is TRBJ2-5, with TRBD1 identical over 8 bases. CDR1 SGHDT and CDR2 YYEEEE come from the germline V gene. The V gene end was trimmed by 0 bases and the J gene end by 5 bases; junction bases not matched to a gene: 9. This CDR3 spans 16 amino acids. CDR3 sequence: CASSLGQGAGPETQYF. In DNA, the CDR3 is TGTGCCAGCAGCTTGGGGCAGGGGGCAGGTCCGGAGACCCAGTACTTC.

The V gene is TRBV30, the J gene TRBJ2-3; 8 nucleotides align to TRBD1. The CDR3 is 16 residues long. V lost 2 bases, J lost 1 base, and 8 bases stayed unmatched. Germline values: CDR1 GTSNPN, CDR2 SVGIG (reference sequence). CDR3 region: CAWSFKPGQGTDTQYF. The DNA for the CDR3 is TGTGCCTGGAGTTTTAAACCGGGACAGGGCACAGATACGCAGTATTTT.

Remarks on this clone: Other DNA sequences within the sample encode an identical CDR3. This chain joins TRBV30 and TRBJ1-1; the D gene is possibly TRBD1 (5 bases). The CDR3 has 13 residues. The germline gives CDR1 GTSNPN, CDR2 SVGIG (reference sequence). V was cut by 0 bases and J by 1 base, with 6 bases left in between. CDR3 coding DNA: TGTGCCTGGAGTGTTCAGGGGAACACTGAAGCTTTCTTT. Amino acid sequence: CAWSVQGNTEAFF.

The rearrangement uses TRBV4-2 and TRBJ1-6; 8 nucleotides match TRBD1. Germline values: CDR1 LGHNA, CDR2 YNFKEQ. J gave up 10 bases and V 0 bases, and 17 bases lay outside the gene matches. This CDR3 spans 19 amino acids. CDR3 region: CASSQDPQGQGAPRSPLHF. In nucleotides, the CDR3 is TGTGCCAGCAGCCAAGATCCACAAGGGCAGGGGGCGCCCAGGTCACCCCTCCACTTT.